This T cell receptor beta chain was documented in a study of T cell responses to AZD1222 COVID-19 vaccine. Notes on the study in general: Epitopes outside B.1.351 and B.1.1.7 mutated regions reportedly drew nearly half of spike TCRs. Females made up more of the donors, who were largely white British, and clonal diversity may have come out too low. CD4 TCRs associated with vaccination spanned spike, dominating at 160-218 and 743-854.

Sequencing was performed with immunoSEQ multiplex PCR; in TCRdb, only in-frame clones are kept and a portion is missing. The table lists roughly 180,000 clones, around 86% of them singletons. Of note for this clone: Its target is not known.

V was pared by 5 bases and J by 7 bases, with 9 bases of the junction left unmatched. CDR3 size: 16 residues. The germline V gene encodes CDR1 MNHEY and CDR2 SMNVEV (reference sequence). This chain connects TRBV27 to TRBJ2-3; 13 bases are a match to TRBD2. This TCR was recovered from an adult in good health. Sample: peripheral blood, taken on day 0 of MenACWY control vaccination. The chain's CDR3 is CASSIRTSGGSYTQYF. The CDR3 bases are TGTGCCAGCAGTATCAGGACTAGCGGGGGTTCGTATACGCAGTATTTT.